This T cell receptor delta chain was recorded in a study of gamma-delta chains in newborns, infants, children. Study-level background: Innate gammadelta T cells reportedly expand polyclonally right after birth, driven by microbial exposure, per the title.

For this clone: Since a far larger clone is one base different, this is likely a read error. The sample contains more than one DNA sequence encoding this CDR3.

Germline V gives CDR1 TVYSNPD, CDR2 GDNSRS (reference sequence). Trimming cost V 2 bases and J 2 bases; bases outside gene matches: 12. The CDR3 totals 16 residues. TCRdb used CATT to re-call clones from the reads. The table lists around 6,000 delta-chain clones, more than 12% of them singletons. The sequences come from blood, collected at baseline. The gene calls are TRDV3 and TRDJ1, with TRDD2 identical over 9 bases. This TCR was sampled from a child who was a newborn, infant or young child, either healthy, febrile or measles-vaccinated (not recorded which). The CDR3: CAFRPSYWFRTDKLIF. The CDR3 DNA reads TGTGCCTTTCGGCCTTCCTACTGGTTTCGTACCGATAAACTCATCTTT.